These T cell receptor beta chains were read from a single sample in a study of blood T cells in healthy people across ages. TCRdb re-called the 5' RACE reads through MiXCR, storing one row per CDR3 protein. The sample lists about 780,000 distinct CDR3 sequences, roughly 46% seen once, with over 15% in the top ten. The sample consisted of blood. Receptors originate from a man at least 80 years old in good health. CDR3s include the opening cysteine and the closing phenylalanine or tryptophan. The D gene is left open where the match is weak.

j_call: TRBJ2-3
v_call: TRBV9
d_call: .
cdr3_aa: CASSEGPTYADTQYF

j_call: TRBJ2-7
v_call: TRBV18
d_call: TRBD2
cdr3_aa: CASSQRGSYEQYF

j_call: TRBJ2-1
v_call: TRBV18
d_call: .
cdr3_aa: CASSPSRSNEQFF

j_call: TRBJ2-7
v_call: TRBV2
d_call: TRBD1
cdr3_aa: CASRAGQGLYEQYF

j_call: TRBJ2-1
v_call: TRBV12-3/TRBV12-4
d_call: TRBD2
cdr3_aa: CASTLAGGSRHEQFF

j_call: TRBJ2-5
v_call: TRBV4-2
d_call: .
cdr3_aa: CASSPTVSGYQETQYF

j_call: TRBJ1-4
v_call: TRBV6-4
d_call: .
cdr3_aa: CASSDSAGTTNEKLFF

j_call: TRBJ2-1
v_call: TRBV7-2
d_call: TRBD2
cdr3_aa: CASSLQLAGGPRNEQFF

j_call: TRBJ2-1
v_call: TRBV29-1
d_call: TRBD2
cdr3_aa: CSVLAGGYNEQFF

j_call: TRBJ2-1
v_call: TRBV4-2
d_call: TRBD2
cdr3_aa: CASSQDPGGEQFF

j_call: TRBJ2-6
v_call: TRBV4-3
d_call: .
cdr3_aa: CASSQTIQGHHSGANALTF

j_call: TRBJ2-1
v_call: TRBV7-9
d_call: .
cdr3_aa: CASTEGLEFNEQFF

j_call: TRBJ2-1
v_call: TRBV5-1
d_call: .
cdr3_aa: CASRAGSGGTYNEQFF

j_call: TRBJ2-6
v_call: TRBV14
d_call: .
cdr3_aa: CASSRGPGGFSGANVLTF

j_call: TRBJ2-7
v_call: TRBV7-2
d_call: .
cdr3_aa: CASSLARGGGEQYF

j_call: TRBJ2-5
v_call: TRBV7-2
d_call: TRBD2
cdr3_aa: CASSQGGSGSIETQYF

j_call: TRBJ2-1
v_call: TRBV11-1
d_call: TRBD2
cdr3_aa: CASSLTGGPGEQFF

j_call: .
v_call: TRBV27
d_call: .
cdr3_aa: CASRPTALAEQYF

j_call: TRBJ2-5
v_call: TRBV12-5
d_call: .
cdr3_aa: CASGSPRTGLYF

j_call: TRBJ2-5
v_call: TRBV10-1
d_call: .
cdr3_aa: CASSSRQQETQYF

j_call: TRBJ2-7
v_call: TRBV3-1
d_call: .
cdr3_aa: CASRGGAYYEQYF

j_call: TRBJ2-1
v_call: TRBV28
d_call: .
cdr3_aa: CASSLSGGYNGQFF

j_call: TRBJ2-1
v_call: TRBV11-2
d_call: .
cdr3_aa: CASSLGRGISSYNEQFF

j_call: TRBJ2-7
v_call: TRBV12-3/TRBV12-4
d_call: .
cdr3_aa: CASTQYRNGGYEQYF

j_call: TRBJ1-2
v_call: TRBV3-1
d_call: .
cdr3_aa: CASSQERSYTF

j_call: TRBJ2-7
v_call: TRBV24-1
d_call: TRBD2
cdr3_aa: CATGGTSGSDSEQYF

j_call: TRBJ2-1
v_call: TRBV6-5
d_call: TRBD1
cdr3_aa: CASSSGQGVLETQFF

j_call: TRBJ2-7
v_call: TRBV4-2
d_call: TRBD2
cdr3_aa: CASSQGLAGVNSYEQYF

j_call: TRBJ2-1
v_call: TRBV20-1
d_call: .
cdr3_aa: CSARALPSASSYNEQFF

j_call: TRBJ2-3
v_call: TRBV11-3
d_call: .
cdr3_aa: CASSPNSGQGDTQYF

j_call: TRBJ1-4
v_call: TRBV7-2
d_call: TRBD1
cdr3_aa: CASSVTPGQESEKLFF